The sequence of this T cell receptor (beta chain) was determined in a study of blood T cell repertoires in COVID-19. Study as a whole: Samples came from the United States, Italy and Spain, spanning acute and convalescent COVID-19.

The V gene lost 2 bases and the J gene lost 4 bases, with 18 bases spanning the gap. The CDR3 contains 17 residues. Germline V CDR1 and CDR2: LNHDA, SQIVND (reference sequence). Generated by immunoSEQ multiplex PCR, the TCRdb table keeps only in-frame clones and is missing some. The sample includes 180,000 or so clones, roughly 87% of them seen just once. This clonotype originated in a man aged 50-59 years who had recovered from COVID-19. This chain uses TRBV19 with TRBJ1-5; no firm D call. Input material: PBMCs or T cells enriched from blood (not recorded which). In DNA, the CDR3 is TGTGCCAGTAGTATACCTCAGGCCCACAAAGAAAATCAGCCCCAGCATTTT. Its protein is CASSIPQAHKENQPQHF.